Presented here are 24 T cell receptor beta chains from one specimen sequenced in a study of CD8+ T cells in alopecia areata. After isolation, RNA underwent reverse transcription to generate cDNA as the sequencing template. Sequencing was performed with immunoSEQ multiplex PCR; in TCRdb, only in-frame clones are kept and a portion is missing. The profile shows about 180,000 clones, about half of them singletons. Specified treatment: oral pan-JAK inhibitor, 5-10 mg twice daily. Sequences were derived from CD8+ T cells sorted from blood, sampled at roughly week 52, from a patient treated with tofacitinib. Receptors originate from a human donor with alopecia areata.

The chain employs TRBV7-9 and TRBJ2-1; 7 bases match TRBD2. Per germline, CDR1 SEHNR and CDR2 FQNEAQ (reference sequence). The V segment lost 6 bases and the J segment 8 bases; nucleotides outside the gene matches: 16. The CDR3 contains 16 residues. The CDR3 DNA is TGTGCCAGCAGGCCCGGGACTACCCCCTTTGGCCATGAGCAGTTCTTC. The encoded protein is CASRPGTTPFGHEQFF. Looking up the rest from reference TRBV7-9 and TRBJ2-1 gives the full variable domain: DTGVSQNPRHKITKRGQNVTFRCDPISEHNRLYWYRQTLGQGPEFLTYFQNEAQLEKSRLLSDRFSAERPKGSFSTLEIQRTEQGDSAMYLCASRPGTTPFGHEQFFGPGTRLTVL.

In DNA form, the CDR3 reads TGTGCCAGCAGCCAAGTTGCGGGGGGGAGCTCCTACGAGCAGTACTTC. This codes for CASSQVAGGSSYEQYF. The V gene is TRBV4-2, the J gene TRBJ2-7; 9 nucleotides match TRBD2. The CDR3 is made up of 16 amino acids. Trimming removed 1 base from V and 0 bases from J; junction bases left unmatched: 4. Germline V gene sequence: CDR1 LGHNA, CDR2 YNFKEQ.

Concerning this clone: This may stem from a read error, because a much larger clone lies one nucleotide away. This chain joins TRBV7-8 and TRBJ2-3, with no clear D. The CDR3 runs 12 residues. Trimming took 1 base from V and 5 from J, leaving 4 bases between them. Germline CDR1 and CDR2: SGHVS and FQNEAQ. CDR3 bases: TGTGCCAGCAGCTTAGATCAAGATACGCAGTATTTT. It encodes CASSLDQDTQYF.

The chain is built from TRBV5-1 and TRBJ2-6; no clear D gene. The length of the CDR3 is 15 residues. Germline CDR1 and CDR2: SGHRS and YFSETQ. Trimming removed 6 bases at V and 2 bases at J, with 12 bases between. CDR3 bases: TGCGCCAGCACTGATAGCAGGCCTGGGGCCAACGTCCTGACTTTC. Its protein product is CASTDSRPGANVLTF.

This rearrangement joins TRBV15 to TRBJ1-5; the D gene is possibly TRBD1 (5 bases). The CDR3 contains 14 residues. V was trimmed by 5 bases and J by 4 bases, leaving 12 bases between them. Germline CDR1 reads LNHNV; CDR2 reads YYDKDF (reference sequence). The CDR3, as DNA: TGTGCCACCAGCGCCGGTGGGGGGAATCAGCCCCAGCATTTT. This codes for CATSAGGGNQPQHF.

The chain recombines TRBV20-1 with TRBJ2-1; either TRBD1 or TRBD2 may fit D (5 bases each). With 8 bases removed from V and 7 bases from J, the gap between germline ends came to 12 bases. The CDR3 length is 11 residues. Germline V gene lookup returns CDR1 DFQATT and CDR2 SNEGSKA (reference sequence). CDR3 loop: CSYSWGNEQFF. The CDR3 DNA follows: TGCAGTTACTCTTGGGGGAATGAGCAGTTCTTC.

This clone came up a few times. J is TRBJ1-6 and V is TRBV13; 9 bases agree with TRBD1. The CDR3 contains 15 residues. Germline lookup yields CDR1 PRHDT and CDR2 FYEKMQ (reference sequence). The trim removed 6 bases at V and 6 bases at J, leaving 6 bases unmatched. CDR3 in amino acids: CASRSQGAGNSPLHF. The CDR3 coding sequence is TGTGCCAGCAGATCACAGGGGGCTGGTAATTCACCCCTCCACTTT.

This clone has just a few counts. The V call is TRBV30, the J call TRBJ2-7; D perhaps matches TRBD1 (6 bases). CDR1 and CDR2 (germline): GTSNPN, SVGIG (reference sequence). V lost 4 bases to trimming and J lost 3 bases, with 10 bases between them. CDR3 size: 12 residues. The CDR3 bases are TGTGCCTGGACTACAGGGAACTACGAGCAGTACTTC. This sequence encodes CAWTTGNYEQYF.

V and J are TRBV11-2 and TRBJ2-5; D not certain. This CDR3 contains 12 residues. The V gene lost 5 bases and the J gene lost 1 base, with 5 bases spanning the gap. Looked up from germline, CDR1 is SGHAT and CDR2 is FQNNGV. CDR3 residues: CASSRTQETQYF. CDR3 DNA: TGTGCCAGCAGCCGCACCCAAGAGACCCAGTACTTC.

The V gene is TRBV5-4, the J gene TRBJ2-5, with 14 bases aligning to TRBD2. Germline CDR1 is SGHNT and CDR2 is YYREEE (reference sequence). The V segment lost 1 base and the J segment 4 bases; nucleotides outside the gene matches: 6. This CDR3 spans 17 amino acids. This CDR3 reads CASSLTRTSGGPETQYF. Here the CDR3 DNA reads TGTGCCAGCAGCTTGACCCGGACTAGCGGGGGGCCAGAGACCCAGTACTTC. Based on the CDR3 plus reference TRBV5-4 and TRBJ2-5, the full variable domain is ETGVTQSPTHLIKTRGQQVTLRCSSQSGHNTVSWYQQALGQGPQFIFQYYREEENGRGNFPPRFSGLQFPNYSSELNVNALELDDSALYLCASSLTRTSGGPETQYFGPGTRLLVL.

This rearrangement joins TRBV30 to TRBJ1-5; D unresolved. The CDR3 extends over 14 amino acids. Trimming shortened V by 3 bases and J by 0 bases, and 9 bases separated the two germline ends. The V gene's germline CDR1 is GTSNPN and CDR2 SVGIG (reference sequence). The CDR3 coding sequence is TGTGCCTGGAGCACGACATCTAGCAATCAGCCCCAGCATTTT. Encoded protein: CAWSTTSSNQPQHF.

The V and J genes are TRBV30 and TRBJ2-1, with D uncertain. Germline V CDR1 and CDR2: GTSNPN, SVGIG (reference sequence). Trimming took 1 base from V and 6 from J, leaving 4 bases between them. This CDR3 comprises 11 residues. This CDR3 reads CAWSAGNEQFF. The CDR3 DNA sequence: TGTGCCTGGAGTGCGGGCAATGAGCAGTTCTTC.

The chain combines TRBV6-5 with TRBJ1-1; tentative D call: TRBD1 (5 bases). Per the germline V gene, CDR1 is MNHEY and CDR2 is SVGAGI. The CDR3 length is 14 residues. Between the trimmed V and J ends, which lost 2 bases and 1 base, there was a span of 8 bases. The CDR3 sequence: CASSYRGGNTEAFF. As DNA, the CDR3 is TGTGCCAGCAGTTACAGGGGAGGGAACACTGAAGCTTTCTTT.

There are a few counts of this clone. The chain has TRBV29-1 and TRBJ2-3; D remains ambiguous. V was trimmed by 3 bases and J by 0 bases, leaving 7 bases between them. Germline-derived CDR1 and CDR2 are SQVTM and ANQGSEA. The CDR3 length is 13 residues. CDR3 sequence: CSVEKGSTDTQYF. As DNA, the CDR3 is TGCAGCGTTGAGAAGGGAAGCACAGATACGCAGTATTTT.

This chain joins TRBV4-2 and TRBJ2-1; TRBD1 aligns across 7 bases. The CDR3 runs to 12 residues. Germline CDR1 and CDR2: LGHNA and YNFKEQ. The trim removed 4 bases at V and 13 bases at J, leaving 7 bases unmatched. This CDR3 reads CASSPDRDRQFF. The CDR3 DNA reads as TGTGCCAGCAGCCCTGACCGGGACAGACAGTTCTTC.

This clone showed up just a few times. Other DNA sequences of this sample code for an identical CDR3. V and J are TRBV30 and TRBJ1-2, with a tentative D call TRBD1 (5 bases). CDR1 and CDR2 from the germline V gene are GTSNPN and SVGIG (reference sequence). The CDR3 has 11 residues. Trimming cost V 5 bases and J 2 bases, with 6 bases left between them. The CDR3 nucleotides read TGTGCCTGGGGGGCGAACTATGGCTACACCTTC. Translation: CAWGANYGYTF. The full variable domain, completed using reference TRBV30 and TRBJ1-2, is SQTIHQWPATLVQPVGSPLSLECTVEGTSNPNLYWYRQAAGRGLQLLFYSVGIGQISSEVPQNLSASRPQDRQFILSSKKLLLSDSGFYLCAWGANYGYTFGSGTRLTVV.

This clone was picked up a small number of times. The V and J genes are TRBV5-6 and TRBJ2-5; no clear D. CDR1 is SGHDT and CDR2 is YYEEEE in the germline V gene. The germline V and J ends were trimmed by 0 bases and 3 bases, with 6 bases remaining between them. The CDR3 is 13 residues long. The CDR3 protein is CASSLDRKETQYF. The CDR3 DNA reads as TGTGCCAGCAGCTTGGACAGAAAAGAGACCCAGTACTTC.

In the case of this clone: The junction departs from germline at one end; a sequencing error may be responsible. The rearrangement joins TRBV10-3 to TRBJ1-2, with TRBD1 matching over 7 bases. The CDR3 length is 15 residues. Germline V gene lookup returns CDR1 ENHRY and CDR2 SYGVKD. CDR3 DNA sequence: TGTGCCAGCAGTTCCAGGGGGGTACGTGACTATGGCTACACCTTC. It translates to CASSSRGVRDYGYTF.

This chain joins TRBV5-6 and TRBJ2-7, with 7 bases aligning to TRBD1. Trimming cost V 4 bases and J 8 bases; bases outside gene matches: 9. The germline V gene encodes CDR1 SGHDT and CDR2 YYEEEE. This CDR3 has 13 residues. The CDR3 coding sequence is TGTGCCAGCAGCGAGGGGGACAGCTCGAAGCAGTACTTC. Residues: CASSEGDSSKQYF.

As concerns this clone: Other DNA sequences in this specimen translate into the identical CDR3. The chain is built from TRBV30 and TRBJ1-1; D not resolved. CDR3 length: 12 residues. Germline V lookup: CDR1 GTSNPN, CDR2 SVGIG (reference sequence). The V gene lost 2 bases and the J gene lost 1 base, with 5 bases spanning the gap. The CDR3 sequence: CAWSWGNTEAFF. CDR3 in DNA: TGTGCCTGGAGTTGGGGGAACACTGAAGCTTTCTTT.

The sample holds a few counts of this clone. The chain recombines TRBV10-3 with TRBJ1-2; D is unclear. There are 11 residues in the CDR3. V shed 3 bases and J shed 4 bases, with 3 bases lying between them. CDR1 and CDR2 (germline): ENHRY, SYGVKD. CDR3 DNA: TGTGCCATCAGTGACAGCTATGGCTACACCTTC. Translating it yields CAISDSYGYTF.

This clone occurred a few times. V and J are TRBV4-3 and TRBJ2-7; 7 bases align to TRBD1. CDR3 length equals 14 residues. Germline CDR1 reads LGHNA; CDR2 reads YSLEER. With 4 bases clipped from V and 3 bases from J, the junction kept 6 bases outside the gene matches. The DNA of the CDR3 is TGCGCCAGCAGCCTCCGGGACAGAAACTACGAGCAGTACTTC. As protein: CASSLRDRNYEQYF.

V gene TRBV6-1 combines with J gene TRBJ1-1, with 7 bases identical to TRBD1. The CDR3 sequence is 15 residues long. Germline CDR1 and CDR2: MNHNS and SASEGT. Germline trimming cut 9 bases from V and 6 bases from J; bases unmatched to any gene: 16. This CDR3 is CASSIGTDSASEAFF. The CDR3 DNA follows: TGTGCCAGTAGTATTGGGACAGATAGTGCTTCTGAAGCTTTCTTT.

The V call is TRBV4-3, the J call TRBJ1-2, with a tentative D call TRBD1 (5 bases). The CDR3 runs 14 residues. Germline V gene sequence: CDR1 LGHNA, CDR2 YSLEER. Trimming took 4 bases from V and 4 from J, leaving 13 bases between them. CDR3 in amino acids: CASSLTEGGYGYTF. The CDR3 DNA reads TGCGCCAGCAGCCTGACAGAGGGAGGCTATGGCTACACCTTC.